This T cell receptor (beta chain) was retrieved from a study of cytomegalovirus exposure and HLA in healthy donors. Overall study: From HLA-typed donors, an early data release held approximately 85 million unique TCRs. Study results and limitations: Presence/absence results assume similar sequencing depth per donor, which may not hold. A few chains tied to CMV proved CMV antigen-specific in vitro.

13 Jbeta primers and 60 Vbeta primers were used for the PCR. Profiling relied on immunoSEQ multiplex PCR, and the TCRdb table lists in-frame clones only, not all of them. The sample shows 100,000 to 150,000 clones, roughly four fifths of them seen only once. The CDR3 contains 15 residues. After removal of 2 bases from V and 5 bases from J, the junction contained 5 bases not matched to a gene. The germline V gene has CDR1 MDHEN and CDR2 SYDVKM. Turning to this clone: Its specificity is not known.

This TCR was sampled from a woman between 50 and 59 years old in good health and CMV-seronegative. The specimen sequenced was PBMCs. J is TRBJ2-1 and V is TRBV28, with TRBD2 matching 8 bases. CDR3 protein: CASSLAAGGNNEQFF. CDR3 DNA sequence: TGTGCCAGCAGTTTAGCGGCGGGAGGAAACAATGAGCAGTTCTTC.